The sequence of this T cell receptor (beta chain) was determined in a study of T cell clones after liver transplantation. Study as a whole: TCRbeta sequencing after a pre-transplant mixed lymphocyte reaction identified graft-donor-reactive clones, later tracked in post-transplant blood. HCV positivity affected three of eight recipients; the rest lacked autoimmune or viral indications. Tolerance: complete withdrawal held at least one year, liver enzymes staying within twice normal. Study-wide results and caveats: In two subjects, few donor cells limited the measurable donor-reactive repertoire.

Profiled with immunoSEQ multiplex PCR; TCRdb holds only in-frame clones, not every one. The sample lists roughly 60,000 clones; 70% were seen once. V lost 3 bases to trimming and J lost 0 bases; unmatched junction nucleotides: 1. This CDR3 comprises 15 residues. Germline V gene sequence: CDR1 SGHTS, CDR2 YDEGEE. In the case of this clone: Its antigen is undetermined.

The TCR originated in a human patient who received a liver transplant. Some T cells may have come from the graft donor. This chain joins TRBV5-8 and TRBJ2-1, with 9 nucleotides matching TRBD1. The input for sequencing was CD4+ T cells from blood, taken at the approximately 15-month timepoint. For the CDR3, the DNA is TGTGCCAGCAGCTCACAGGGGGCCTCCTACAATGAGCAGTTCTTC. Translating gives CASSSQGASYNEQFF.